Listed below are T cell receptor beta chains from one sample, sequenced in a study of cytomegalovirus exposure and HLA in healthy donors. Assay: immunoSEQ multiplex PCR; the TCRdb copy retains only in-frame clones and omits some. The repertoire consists of about 180,000 clones, with 82% occurring once and the leading ten covering about 1.5%. Material for sequencing was PBMCs. The receptors here all came from a man between 35 and 55 years old in good health and CMV-seronegative. The CDR3 runs from the conserved cysteine through the conserved F or W. D genes are given only for firm matches. Some rows have no size entry. The others give once, few or many, or a class for an expanded clone.

>.|TRBV9|TRBJ2-3|TRBD1
CASSAGTGRGTDTQYF
TGTGCCAGCAGCGCTGGGACAGGGAGGGGGACAGATACGCAGTATTTT
>.|TRBV7-2|TRBJ1-6|TRBD1
CASSPQGASYNSPLHF
TGTGCCAGCAGCCCCCAGGGGGCCTCCTATAATTCACCCCTCCACTTT
>.|TRBV29-1|TRBJ2-2|TRBD2
CSAGLAPTGELFF
TGCAGCGCCGGACTAGCACCCACCGGGGAGCTGTTTTTT
>once|TRBV5-1|TRBJ1-1|.
CASSLMEANTEAFF
TGCGCCAGCAGCTTGATGGAGGCGAACACTGAAGCTTTCTTT
>.|TRBV5-5|TRBJ2-7|TRBD2
CASSLDRELAGVEQYF
TGTGCCAGCAGCTTGGATAGGGAACTAGCGGGAGTCGAGCAGTACTTC
>.|TRBV7-3|TRBJ2-3|TRBD2
CASSLSPLAGGSYSSTDTQYF
TGTGCCAGCAGCTTAAGCCCTCTAGCGGGGGGTTCCTACTCCAGCACAGATACGCAGTATTTT
>.|TRBV6-1|TRBJ1-5|.
CASSEAEYQPQHF
TGTGCCAGCAGTGAGGCAGAATATCAGCCCCAGCATTTT
>.|TRBV6-5|TRBJ2-3|TRBD1
CASSWTGPDTQYF
TGTGCCAGCAGCTGGACAGGTCCAGATACGCAGTATTTT
>.|TRBV7-2|TRBJ1-3|.
CASSLAPDTGNTIYF
TGTGCCAGCAGCTTAGCGCCGGACACTGGAAACACCATATATTTT
>.|TRBV18|TRBJ2-5|TRBD2
CASSPLIQTGGTKETQYF
TGTGCCAGCTCACCACTTATCCAAACGGGAGGGACAAAAGAGACCCAGTACTTC
>.|TRBV19|TRBJ1-2|TRBD1
CASREGQAGRYGYTF
TGTGCCAGTAGGGAAGGACAGGCAGGCCGCTATGGCTACACCTTC
>few|TRBV5-1|TRBJ1-2|.
CASSLGPGDYGYTF
TGCGCCAGCAGCTTGGGTCCAGGGGACTATGGCTACACCTTC
>.|TRBV11-3|TRBJ2-2|.
CASSRREAFGELFF
TGTGCCAGCAGCCGTAGGGAGGCCTTCGGGGAGCTGTTTTTT
>.|TRBV21-1|TRBJ2-7|.
CASTEGTSPHYFYEQYF
TGTGCCAGCACAGAGGGTACTAGCCCCCATTACTTCTACGAGCAGTACTTC
>.|TRBV27|TRBJ1-2|TRBD1
CATTNRGLGGYTF
TGTGCCACCACCAACAGGGGGCTAGGTGGCTACACCTTC
>.|TRBV20-1|TRBJ2-2|.
CSARGPGELFF
TGCAGTGCTAGAGGGCCCGGGGAGCTGTTTTTT
>.|TRBV7-2|TRBJ2-7|TRBD1
CASSFSGTGTNEQYF
TGTGCCAGCAGCTTTTCCGGGACAGGGACCAACGAGCAGTACTTC
>few|TRBV28|TRBJ2-3|.
CASTGTDTQYF
TGTGCCAGCACCGGCACAGATACGCAGTATTTT
>.|TRBV5-1|TRBJ1-2|.
CASSLLDIENYGYTF
TGCGCCAGCAGCTTATTAGATATAGAAAACTATGGCTACACCTTC
>.|TRBV9|TRBJ1-1|.
CASSVDPKNTEAFF
TGTGCCAGCAGCGTAGACCCTAAGAACACTGAAGCTTTCTTT
>.|TRBV5-1|TRBJ1-1|TRBD1
CASKTIGQGNTEAFF
TGCGCCAGCAAAACAATCGGACAGGGAAACACTGAAGCTTTCTTT
>.|TRBV29-1|TRBJ1-1|.
CSGGGLGTEAFF
TGCAGCGGGGGGGGGCTTGGCACTGAAGCTTTCTTT
>.|TRBV6-1|TRBJ1-2|TRBD1
CASSPRQGAGLGYTF
TGTGCCAGCAGCCCGAGACAGGGGGCCGGCCTTGGCTACACCTTC
>.|TRBV7-8|TRBJ2-5|.
CASTPFPGSETQYF
TGTGCCAGCACCCCTTTCCCGGGGTCAGAGACCCAGTACTTC